This TCR beta chain comes out of a study of blood T cell repertoires in COVID-19. Study in general: PBMCs, B-cell-depleted T cells, or T cells provided the cDNA or gDNA that made up the material.

Germline CDR1 is SNHLY and CDR2 is FYNNEI. The CDR3 sequence is 18 residues long. V lost 5 bases, J lost 1 base, and 15 bases stayed unmatched. In the original workflow: Amplification of reference gene primers was used by the study to estimate nucleated cell counts. TCRdb's copy holds only in-frame clones and misses some; the assay was immunoSEQ multiplex PCR. V, J and clone size were drawn from that table, and D and trimming were deduced from the DNA. The sample has 150,000 to 200,000 clones, around 83% seen once; the top ten hold roughly 7%. The chain uses TRBV2 and TRBJ1-1; 8 nucleotides match TRBD1. The sequenced material came from peripheral blood. This TCR came from a woman over 75 in a cohort sampled during active or convalescent COVID-19. The CDR3 DNA reads as TGTGCCAGCAGTCGGACAGGGTCTCCCAGAACAGGGAACACTGAAGCTTTCTTT. It encodes CASSRTGSPRTGNTEAFF.